Listed here is a single T cell receptor (beta chain). Mismatch with germline at one junction end may stem from a read error. This sample stems from a study of metastatic and nonmetastatic thyroid tumors. The length of the CDR3 is 9 residues. CDR1 SNHLY and CDR2 FYNNEI come from the germline V gene. Original processing notes: Construction of a distant-metastasis classifier for papillary thyroid cancer relied on CDR3 differences across clinicopathological groups. From the PCR reads, TCRdb re-called clones with MiXCR. These V and J calls originate from TCRdb's pipeline instead of the authors' own analysis. The sample records about 22,000 clones, 36% being singletons. Thyroid surgery had not been preceded by any treatment in any patient.

Sequencing used blood. The TCR sequence derives from a male donor with papillary thyroid cancer or a benign thyroid nodule (not recorded which). Some clones in this sample may be carry-over from other donors' samples. V gene TRBV2 combines with J gene TRBJ2-1; D not resolved. The CDR3 protein is CASSPTMLF. The CDR3, as DNA: TGTGCCAGCAGTCCTACGATGCTCTTC.